A single sample is the source of the 10 T cell receptor beta chains below, sequenced in a study of human T cells and chemical hapten exposure. TCRdb processed the RACE reads anew with MiXCR; each CDR3 protein has one entry. The sample includes tens of thousands of distinct CDR3 sequences, around 13% seen only once; the top ten take 3.5% to 6%. As to time point: pre-sensitization, week 0. Specified treatment: therapeutic diphenylcyclopropenone sensitization with weekly scalp DPC. The sample was whole blood, taken in connection with sensitization to the hapten diphenylcyclopropenone (DPC). The origin of the receptors is a woman aged 45-65 years with alopecia areata. Some clones in this sample may be carry-over from other donors' samples.

This clonotype was recorded a few times. This chain connects TRBV19 to TRBJ1-5, with D hard to call. This CDR3 is 12 amino acids long. CDR1 is LNHDA and CDR2 is SQIVND in the germline V gene (reference sequence). V dropped 3 bases and J dropped 5 bases, with 5 bases sitting between them. In DNA, the CDR3 is TGTGCCAGTAGTATCCTTTATCAGCCCCAGCATTTT. Its translation is CASSILYQPQHF.

This clonotype has a handful of counts. The chain recombines TRBV6-6 with TRBJ1-3; D is perhaps TRBD1 (6 bases). Between the trimmed V and J ends, which lost 5 bases and 2 bases, there was a span of 10 bases. CDR1 MNHNY and CDR2 SVGAGI come from the germline V gene (reference sequence). The CDR3 spans 14 residues. The CDR3 DNA sequence: TGTGCCAGCAGTAACAGGGCCCCTGGAAACACCATATATTTT. It is translated as CASSNRAPGNTIYF.

This clonotype occurred many times. The J gene is TRBJ1-1, the V gene TRBV11-3; D uncertain. Germline V gene data show CDR1 as SGHNT and CDR2 as YENEEA. V was pared by 5 bases and J by 1 base, with 8 bases between. The CDR3 length is 13 residues. CDR3 protein: CASSRARNTEAFF. CDR3 coding DNA: TGTGCCAGCAGCCGAGCGAGGAACACTGAAGCTTTCTTT.

In its sample, this clonotype was seen a few times. J is TRBJ1-2 and V is TRBV20-1; D uncertain. Per the germline V gene, CDR1 is DFQATT and CDR2 is SNEGSKA (reference sequence). There are 11 residues in the CDR3. V lost 4 bases and J 4 bases, leaving 7 bases between the germline ends. The CDR3 region is CSAKATYGYTF. The CDR3 region has the DNA TGCAGTGCTAAAGCTACCTATGGCTACACCTTC.

This clonotype was picked up many times. The chain is built from TRBV7-9 and TRBJ1-1, with D unclear. The CDR3 is 14 residues long. The germline V gene has CDR1 SEHNR and CDR2 FQNEAQ (reference sequence). V lost 6 bases to trimming and J lost 7 bases, with 18 bases between them. Here the CDR3 reads CASRSMGSKGEAFF. The CDR3 coding sequence is TGTGCCAGCAGATCAATGGGGAGTAAAGGTGAAGCTTTCTTT. Based on the CDR3 plus reference TRBV7-9 and TRBJ1-1, the full variable domain is DTGVSQNPRHKITKRGQNVTFRCDPISEHNRLYWYRQTLGQGPEFLTYFQNEAQLEKSRLLSDRFSAERPKGSFSTLEIQRTEQGDSAMYLCASRSMGSKGEAFFGQGTRLTVV.

This clonotype has a handful of counts. The chain couples TRBV18 to TRBJ2-3, with a possible D match to TRBD2 (6 bases). The V gene's germline CDR1 is KGHSH and CDR2 LQKENI. Trimming took off 3 bases at V and 6 bases at J, with 25 bases between the two ends. The CDR3 runs 18 residues. CDR3 loop: CASSPSAGAGPSMDTQYF. The CDR3 nucleotides are TGTGCCAGCTCACCCTCTGCAGGCGCGGGGCCATCAATGGATACGCAGTATTTT.

The rearrangement links TRBV5-1 to TRBJ2-1; D is unclear. V was trimmed by 5 bases and J by 5 bases, leaving 8 bases between them. The CDR3 has 12 amino acids. The germline CDR1 and CDR2 sequences are SGHRS and YFSETQ. CDR3 nucleotides: TGCGCCAGCAGGGTGGACCACAATGAGCAGTTCTTC. The encoded protein is CASRVDHNEQFF.

Of note for this clonotype: Because the CDR3's place on the DNA is in doubt, the DNA is left out and the CDR3 is given as listed by TCRdb. The chain has TRBV6-5 and TRBJ1-6. The CDR3 is 15 residues long, ends included. CDR1 and CDR2 (germline): MNHEY, SVGAGI. The CDR3 sequence: CASSTSRQNNSPLHF.

This clonotype has at least ten counts. This chain uses TRBV10-2 with TRBJ2-2, with TRBD2 matching over 9 bases. Germline assignment: CDR1 WSHSY and CDR2 SAAADI. V lost 4 bases to trimming and J lost 8 bases; unmatched junction nucleotides: 2. The CDR3 is 13 amino acids. The CDR3 DNA follows: TGCGCCAGCAGTGTTAGCGGGAGTGGGGAGCTGTTTTTT. Protein: CASSVSGSGELFF.

This chain connects TRBV6-1 to TRBJ1-5, with no clear D. The CDR3 covers 13 residues. The germline CDR1 and CDR2 sequences are MNHNS and SASEGT. Trimming removed 5 bases at V and 6 bases at J, with 11 bases between. The CDR3 region is CASSRVYGQPQHF. The CDR3 coding sequence is TGTGCCAGCAGTAGGGTTTACGGTCAGCCCCAGCATTTT.